This TCR beta chain was found in a study of blood T cell repertoires in COVID-19. V lost 4 bases to trimming and J lost 10 bases, with 21 bases between them. Germline V gene data show CDR1 as SGHRS and CDR2 as YFSETQ. The CDR3 is 16 amino acids. This table comes from immunoSEQ multiplex PCR, and its TCRdb copy is limited to in-frame clones, with some not included. The repertoire holds approximately 500,000 clones, with 80% to 90% as singletons. The V call is TRBV5-1, the J call TRBJ1-6; no definite D call. This TCR was recovered from a human donor in a cohort sampled during active COVID-19. The sequencing sample was made of peripheral blood. Here the CDR3 DNA reads TGCGCCAGCAGCCCGCTCTCCGGGTCTATTCCATCACCCCTCCACTTT. It specifies CASSPLSGSIPSPLHF. Based on the CDR3 plus reference TRBV5-1 and TRBJ1-6, the full variable domain is KAGVTQTPRYLIKTRGQQVTLSCSPISGHRSVSWYQQTPGQGLQFLFEYFSETQRNKGNFPGRFSGRQFSNSRSEMNVSTLELGDSALYLCASSPLSGSIPSPLHFGNGTRLTVT.